This entry lists 21 T cell receptor beta chains sequenced from one sample in a study of naive and memory T cell subsets. The beta constant-region primer was an equimolar mix of two oligonucleotides covering TRBC1 and TRBC2. TCRdb passed the UMI-ligation and nested PCR reads through MiXCR, listing each CDR3 protein once. The sample lists 130,000 to 150,000 distinct CDR3 sequences, about 15% occurring once. Sequencing was done on a sample of naive CD4+ T cells from blood. The receptors come from a human donor in good health.

The table lists this clonotype with a few counts. Here the CDR3 DNA reads TGTGCCAGCAGTAGGGGACAGGGGATGGGTTCACCCCTCCACTTT. It codes for CASSRGQGMGSPLHF. The rearrangement joins TRBV6-5 to TRBJ1-6; 10 positions agree with TRBD1. V lost 5 bases and J lost 9; bases outside the gene matches: 7. CDR3 size: 15 residues. In germline, CDR1 is MNHEY, CDR2 SVGAGI.

The V gene is TRBV4-1, the J gene TRBJ2-1; 7 bases fit TRBD2. The germline CDR1 and CDR2 sequences are MGHRA and YSYEKL. This CDR3 region has 15 residues. V trimming: 5 bases; J trimming: 0 bases; junction bases outside the gene matches: 4. The CDR3 loop is CASSARLASYNEQFF. CDR3 nucleotides: TGCGCCAGCAGCGCACGACTAGCCTCCTACAATGAGCAGTTCTTC.

This chain joins TRBV20-1 and TRBJ2-7; the match to TRBD2 covers 8 bases. Germline V gene data show CDR1 as DFQATT and CDR2 as SNEGSKA (reference sequence). V lost 5 bases and J lost 2; bases outside the gene matches: 8. The CDR3 runs 14 residues. CDR3 loop: CSAPEREGAYEQYF. CDR3 coding DNA: TGCAGTGCTCCCGAACGGGAGGGGGCCTACGAGCAGTACTTC.

This clonotype has at least ten counts. The chain is built from TRBV6-2 or TRBV6-3 and TRBJ2-1; no reliable D call. Trimming shortened V by 4 bases and J by 0 bases, and 4 bases separated the two germline ends. CDR1 is MNHEY, CDR2 SVGEGT, per germline. The CDR3 is 13 amino acids. The CDR3 sequence: CASSSRSYNEQFF. Written as DNA, the CDR3 is TGTGCCAGCAGTTCACGCTCCTACAATGAGCAGTTCTTC.

The chain recombines TRBV7-8 with TRBJ1-1; D unresolved. V was shortened by 6 bases and J by 8 bases, with 13 bases between the two germline ends. Germline values: CDR1 SGHVS, CDR2 FQNEAQ. The CDR3 spans 12 residues. CDR3 in DNA: TGTGCCAGCAGGAGTTTGACACGGGAAGCTTTCTTT. Translated: CASRSLTREAFF.

The gene calls are TRBV12-3 or TRBV12-4 and TRBJ1-5, with a tentative D call TRBD1 (5 bases). V gave up 3 bases and J gave up 0 bases, with 9 bases separating them. CDR3 length equals 15 residues. CDR3 sequence (DNA): TGTGCCAGCAGTTTTGCGGGGGATAGCAATCAGCCCCAGCATTTT. Translating gives CASSFAGDSNQPQHF.

V gene TRBV20-1 combines with J gene TRBJ2-1, with 10 bases identical to TRBD2. The ends lost 3 bases at V and 4 bases at J; junction bases unmatched: 9. This CDR3 is 16 amino acids long. Per germline, CDR1 DFQATT and CDR2 SNEGSKA (reference sequence). The CDR3 loop is CSARASGSPNYNEQFF. Here the CDR3 DNA reads TGCAGTGCTAGGGCTAGCGGGAGCCCTAATTACAATGAGCAGTTCTTC.

In this sample, this clonotype turned up many times. The chain couples TRBV7-2 to TRBJ2-5; no clear D gene. Germline V gene lookup returns CDR1 SGHTA and CDR2 FQGNSA. The CDR3 spans 13 residues. V lost 1 base and J lost 5, with 8 bases in between. The CDR3 is CASSLVSPETQYF. In nucleotides, the CDR3 is TGTGCCAGCAGCTTAGTCAGTCCGGAGACCCAGTACTTC.

This clonotype showed up just a few times. For the CDR3, the DNA is TGCAGCGTTGAAGGGGCGGGGAGGGGATCGTACAATGAGCAGTTCTTC. This codes for CSVEGAGRGSYNEQFF. This chain joins TRBV29-1 and TRBJ2-1; 7 nucleotides match TRBD2. V dropped 1 base and J dropped 4; count of bases not matched to a gene: 10. Germline CDR1 and CDR2: SQVTM and ANQGSEA. This CDR3 is 16 amino acids long.

This clonotype occurred a few times. The chain joins TRBV25-1 to TRBJ2-3, with D possibly matching TRBD1 (6 bases). The CDR3 has 13 residues. V was clipped by 4 bases and J by 4 bases, with 9 bases between them. Germline V gives CDR1 MGHDK, CDR2 SYGVNS. Here the CDR3 DNA reads TGTGCCAGCAGTGCATCAGGGGCAGATACGCAGTATTTT. It encodes CASSASGADTQYF.

The chain joins TRBV28 to TRBJ2-7; D unclear. CDR1 is MDHEN and CDR2 is SYDVKM in the germline V gene. V was cut by 0 bases and J by 1 base, with 10 bases left in between. The CDR3 loop spans 15 amino acids. CDR3 in DNA: TGTGCCAGCAGTTTATGGGGGTCAAATTCCTACGAGCAGTACTTC. This encodes CASSLWGSNSYEQYF.

In its sample, this clonotype was seen many times. V and J are TRBV12-3 or TRBV12-4 and TRBJ1-1; 7 bases line up with TRBD1. The V and J ends lost 9 bases and 4 bases, in that order; junction bases with no gene match: 8. The CDR3 contains 13 residues. CDR3: CASRQGWGTEAFF. The DNA for the CDR3 is TGTGCCAGTAGACAGGGTTGGGGCACTGAAGCTTTCTTT.

This clonotype appeared once. The CDR3 reads CAISSLTGVGGYTF. In DNA, the CDR3 is TGTGCCATCAGCTCCCTCACAGGGGTGGGAGGCTACACCTTC. The chain joins TRBV10-3 to TRBJ1-2, with 7 bases matching TRBD1. This CDR3 comprises 14 residues. J gave up 8 bases and V 6 bases, and 12 bases lay outside the gene matches. Germline loops: CDR1 ENHRY, CDR2 SYGVKD.

The V and J genes are TRBV20-1 and TRBJ1-6; the D gene is possibly TRBD1 (6 bases). Trimming removed 5 bases at V and 10 bases at J, with 15 bases between. The CDR3 length is 13 residues. Germline CDR1 DFQATT, CDR2 SNEGSKA (reference sequence). CDR3 loop: CSAGRGNRSPLHF. CDR3 sequence (DNA): TGCAGTGCTGGAAGGGGGAATAGGTCACCCCTCCACTTT.

The table lists this clonotype with a few counts. The gene calls are TRBV30 and TRBJ2-1, with 10 positions matching TRBD2. CDR1 is GTSNPN and CDR2 is SVGIG in the germline V gene (reference sequence). The CDR3 is 14 amino acids. J lost 9 bases, V lost 0 bases, and 5 bases had no gene match. Here the CDR3 DNA reads TGTGCCTGGAGTGTAGGGGCTAGCGGGAGTGAGCAGTTCTTC. Its translation: CAWSVGASGSEQFF.

This clonotype was observed a few times. V is TRBV6-5 and J is TRBJ1-1, with TRBD1 matching over 7 bases. This CDR3 is 15 amino acids long. Trimming cost V 6 bases and J 2 bases; bases outside gene matches: 9. Germline loops: CDR1 MNHEY, CDR2 SVGAGI. The CDR3 bases are TGTGCCAGCAGCCCGACCTCAGGGGGAAACACTGAAGCTTTCTTT. This encodes CASSPTSGGNTEAFF.

This clonotype was counted at least ten times. The rearrangement links TRBV12-3 or TRBV12-4 to TRBJ2-2, with TRBD2 matching over 7 bases. V was pared by 8 bases and J by 6 bases, with 9 bases of the junction left unmatched. The CDR3 length is 14 residues. Here the CDR3 DNA reads TGTGCCAGCCTCCAGCGGGGAGTCGCCGGGGAGCTGTTTTTT. Translated: CASLQRGVAGELFF.

CDR3 nucleotide sequence: TGTGCCAGCACTTGGACTAGCTCTTCCGGTGAGCAGTTCTTC. Its translation: CASTWTSSSGEQFF. The genes are TRBV6-2 or TRBV6-3 and TRBJ2-1; 8 bases map to TRBD2. This CDR3 region has 14 residues. J was trimmed by 9 bases and V by 7 bases; bases with no gene match: 11. From germline, CDR1 is MNHEY and CDR2 SVGEGT.

V usage is TRBV27 and J usage is TRBJ1-5, with 7 positions matching TRBD1. J lost 6 bases, V lost 2 bases, and 4 bases had no gene match. The CDR3 contains 14 residues. The germline V gene has CDR1 MNHEY and CDR2 SMNVEV (reference sequence). CDR3 coding DNA: TGTGCCAGCAGTTTAATAGGGGGCGGTCAGCCCCAGCATTTT. It specifies CASSLIGGGQPQHF.

The chain joins TRBV6-6 to TRBJ1-3, with unresolved D. The CDR3 is 16 amino acids. Germline V gene lookup returns CDR1 MNHNY and CDR2 SVGAGI (reference sequence). Between the trimmed V and J ends, which lost 2 bases and 2 bases, there was a span of 13 bases. CDR3 nucleotide sequence: TGTGCCAGCAGTTACGGGAGTGGAGATACTGGAAACACCATATATTTT. It codes for CASSYGSGDTGNTIYF.

This clonotype appeared a few times. The chain uses TRBV7-9 and TRBJ1-5; D unclear. The germline V gene has CDR1 SEHNR and CDR2 FQNEAQ (reference sequence). The CDR3 sequence is 15 residues long. The ends were cut back, 3 bases at V and 4 bases at J, with 13 bases in the middle. CDR3: CASSLSTHGNQPQHF. For the CDR3, the DNA is TGTGCCAGCAGCTTGTCCACCCACGGTAATCAGCCCCAGCATTTT. The variable domain in full, completed from reference TRBV7-9 and TRBJ1-5, reads DTGVSQNPRHKITKRGQNVTFRCDPISEHNRLYWYRQTLGQGPEFLTYFQNEAQLEKSRLLSDRFSAERPKGSFSTLEIQRTEQGDSAMYLCASSLSTHGNQPQHFGDGTRLSIL.